The sample holds many counts of the clone carrying this TCR beta chain. Its antigen is not known. The DNA ends 3 residues before the CDR3 does, and the rest of the CDR3 is filled in from the germline J gene. The source of the sample is a study of T cell clonality in common variable immunodeficiency. Study-level findings and limits: Compared with controls, CVID subjects had fewer shared TCRbeta clones.

V trimming: 5 bases; J trimming: 3 bases; junction bases outside the gene matches: 3. The CDR3 is made up of 14 amino acids. Germline loops: CDR1 LNHDA, CDR2 SQIVND (reference sequence). Using immunoSEQ multiplex PCR, the repertoire was profiled, and TCRdb retains in-frame clones only, with some absent. The repertoire consists of about 81,000 clones, none detected only once. Material for sequencing was peripheral blood mononuclear cells. The rearrangement links TRBV19 to TRBJ1-3; TRBD1 matches 8 bases. The TCR originated in a person between 18 and 75 years old in good health. CDR3 DNA, as far as it was read: TGTGCCAGTAGTCCCGGACAGGGTGGAAACACC. Its protein is CASSPGQGGNT. The whole CDR3 reads CASSPGQGGNTIYF.